This note documents a single T cell receptor (beta chain) sequence. Germline CDR1 and CDR2: MNHEY and SVGAGI. The CDR3 runs to 14 residues. Unmatched junction bases numbered 3, after V lost 0 bases and J lost 8 bases. This entry is derived from a study of memory CD8 T cells in hepatitis C reinfection. Background on the study: Reinfection meant HCV RNA positivity after two negatives ≥60 days apart. Peak reinfection sampling occurred 3 to 8 weeks after detected reinfection.

Time point in this sample: peak reinfection, 3 to 8 weeks after reinfection detection. TCR sequencing was done directly ex vivo on sorted cells, without expansion in vitro. Control naive CD8 T cells came from two donors at all three reinfection time points. The protocol was immunoSEQ multiplex PCR, while the TCRdb copy is restricted to in-frame clones and leaves out a portion. Of 2,500 to 3,000 clones in the sample, approximately 90% were seen once. Sequenced material: naive CD8+ T cells sorted from blood. This clonotype was sampled from a man between 45 and 60 years old with hepatitis C virus infection. The V call is TRBV6-5, the J call TRBJ1-4; 7 positions agree with TRBD1. The CDR3 DNA follows: TGTGCCAGCAGTTACTCGGGACAGCAAGAAAAACTGTTTTTT. Its protein product is CASSYSGQQEKLFF.